This TCR beta chain was sequenced in a study of T cells in Graves' hyperthyroidism and ophthalmopathy. Trimming at V came to 6 bases and at J to 0 bases, leaving 3 bases not matched to a gene. The CDR3 has 16 amino acids. The V gene's germline CDR1 is MGHDK and CDR2 SYGVNS. Amplified TCR beta CDR3 regions came from RNA transcripts. A set of HTBI primers served as the primers for a first-round RT-PCR of the TCR CDR3. TCRdb used MiXCR to reprocess the multiplex PCR reads, holding one entry per CDR3 protein. Counted here are under 400,000 distinct CDR3 sequences, 14% occurring once; the ten biggest clones make up more than 9.5%.

The clonotype was recovered from a woman aged 55-75 years with Graves' hyperthyroidism. The chain links TRBV25-1 to TRBJ1-6, with TRBD1 identical over 9 bases. Material for sequencing was blood. The CDR3 DNA follows: TGTGCCAGCAGAGTGACAGGGGGCTCCTATAATTCACCCCTCCACTTT. Translation: CASRVTGGSYNSPLHF.